The T cell receptor (beta chain) described here comes from a study of shared clonotypes between healthy human individuals. The germline V gene encodes CDR1 MGHRA and CDR2 YSYEKL. There are 15 residues in the CDR3. V was shortened by 1 base and J by 6 bases, with 12 bases between the two germline ends. Sequencing was performed with immunoSEQ multiplex PCR; in TCRdb, only in-frame clones are kept and a portion is missing. The sample yields about 480,000 clones, nearly 80% seen once. The sequence came from a woman in her 40s in good health. Some clones in this sample may be carry-over from other donors' samples. The sample consisted of PBMCs. The V gene is TRBV4-1, the J gene TRBJ2-2; no firm D call. The CDR3 DNA reads TGCGCCAGCAGCCAAGTTTCCCCCCCCTCCGGGGAGCTGTTTTTT. It yields the protein CASSQVSPPSGELFF.